This T cell receptor (beta chain) is drawn from a study of T cells in localized non-small cell lung cancer. General study results and limits: Highest T cell clonality was seen in uninvolved adjacent lung, surpassing that measured in tumor. In adjacent lung, a median around 50 of the top 100 tumor clones were found. Because sequencing included only one region (of the tumor), heterogeneity remains possible.

The sampled adjacent lung lay at least 2 cm from the tumor margin and showed no atypia. Assay used: immunoSEQ multiplex PCR; TCRdb lists only in-frame clones, some missing. The repertoire has 3,000 or so clones, about 31% of them found once; the top ten carry approximately 12%. CDR1 and CDR2 (germline): LNHNV, YYDKDF (reference sequence). This CDR3 comprises 14 residues. Trimming shortened V by 6 bases and J by 0 bases, and 9 bases separated the two germline ends. As regards this clone: Its antigen is currently unknown.

Sequenced material: normal lung tissue next to the tumor, taken before any cancer treatment. The chain combines TRBV15 with TRBJ2-1; maybe TRBD2 (6 bases). The TCR was taken from a woman aged 35-75 years with stage I lung adenocarcinoma. The CDR3 DNA sequence: TGTGCCACCAGTCGGGAGTTCTCCTACAATGAGCAGTTCTTC. This codes for CATSREFSYNEQFF.